This TCR beta chain was retrieved from a study of blood T cell repertoires in COVID-19. For the study at large: Italy, Spain and the United States were the sources of the convalescent and acute COVID-19 samples. In each case, the material was cDNA or gDNA derived from T cells, B-cell-depleted T cells, or PBMCs.

Clones were sequenced by immunoSEQ multiplex PCR, and TCRdb holds only the in-frame ones, with some missing. The top ten hold roughly 6.2% of the sample, which has 65,000 to 80,000 clones, approximately 88% seen once. This clone has just a few counts. CDR3 length equals 19 residues. Trimming took 6 bases from V and 3 from J; bases not matched to a gene: 12. Germline V gene sequence: CDR1 SGHRS, CDR2 YFSETQ. The TCR originated in a man aged 45-65 years with active COVID-19. Sequencing input: peripheral blood. This sequence joins TRBV5-1 and TRBJ2-1; 16 nucleotides match TRBD2. CDR3 residues: CASTSGGTSGRAGYNEQFF. The CDR3 nucleotides are TGCGCCAGCACCTCTGGAGGGACTAGCGGGAGGGCCGGCTACAATGAGCAGTTCTTC.